This is a list of T cell receptor beta chains from one sample in a study of CD8+CD57+ T cells in acquired aplastic anemia. TCRdb itself ran the reads through MiXCR, one entry per CDR3 protein. There are 250,000 to 300,000 distinct CDR3 sequences in the sample; 56% occur only once, and 1% to 1.5% lies in the top ten. Sequencing used sorted CD4+, CD8+, or CD8+CD57+ T cells (not recorded which) from PBMCs. Source of these receptors: a human donor with aplastic anemia. Each CDR3 is given with its conserved first and last residue. The order of the fields is D gene, clone size, J gene, V gene, CDR3 DNA, CDR3 protein. A D gene is named only where the DNA matches it firmly. Part of the rows lack a size; the others show once, few, many or a class for expanded clones.

>TRBD2|once|TRBJ2-7|TRBV20-1
TGCAGTGCTACCACTAGCGGGAGACCCTACGAGCAGTACTTC
CSATTSGRPYEQYF
>TRBD1|NA|TRBJ2-7|TRBV7-9
TGTGCCAGCAGCTTAGCCCGACAGGGGCTAGAGCAGTACTTC
CASSLARQGLEQYF
>NA|many|TRBJ2-7|TRBV19
TGTGCCAGTAGTCCCTTTGAGTCCTACGAGCAGTACTTC
CASSPFESYEQYF
>TRBD1|NA|TRBJ2-7|TRBV2
TGTGCCAGCAGTTTCGGGACAGGTGGCGACGAGCAGTACTTC
CASSFGTGGDEQYF
>NA|NA|TRBJ2-7|TRBV7-9
TGTGCCAGCAGACCGAAGGCCGAAGGACGGGAGCAGTACTTC
CASRPKAEGREQYF
>NA|NA|TRBJ1-6|TRBV7-8
TGTGCCAGCAGCTTAGGTTCTTCGGCGGCCAGGTCACCCCTCCACTTT
CASSLGSSAARSPLHF
>TRBD2|NA|TRBJ2-7|TRBV2
TGTGCCAGCAGTTACTCCTTTTCGATCGGGAGGGTCGGGCAGTACTTC
CASSYSFSIGRVGQYF
>NA|NA|TRBJ2-5|TRBV11-1
NA
CASSSYICSARGGPKETQYF
>NA|NA|TRBJ1-1|TRBV19
TGTGCCAGTTCCCCCTCTCCGGCACCGAACACTGAAGCTTTCTTT
CASSPSPAPNTEAFF
>TRBD1|few|TRBJ2-3|TRBV5-1
TGCGCCAGCAGCGACCCGCAGGGGGCAGATACGCAGTATTTT
CASSDPQGADTQYF
>TRBD1|NA|TRBJ2-7|TRBV5-4
TGTGCCAGCAGTTCTGGGACAGATGATTCCTACGAGCAGTACTTC
CASSSGTDDSYEQYF
>NA|many|TRBJ1-5|TRBV24-1
TGTGCCACCAGTTTTGGGGGTAATCAGCCCCAGCATTTT
CATSFGGNQPQHF
>NA|NA|TRBJ2-1|TRBV19
TGTGCCAGTAGTAGGGGGTTTTCCTACAATGAGCAGTTCTTC
CASSRGFSYNEQFF
>NA|NA|TRBJ2-5|TRBV24-1
TGTGCCACCAGTTCGGGAGAGACCCAGTACTTC
CATSSGETQYF
>TRBD2|few|TRBJ2-5|TRBV5-1
TGCGCCAGCAGCTTTGGACTAGCGGGAGGGTTACAAGAGACCCAGTACTTC
CASSFGLAGGLQETQYF
>TRBD1|NA|TRBJ1-4|TRBV7-2
TGTGCCAGCTCGGGACAGCTAAATGAAAAACTGTTTTTT
CASSGQLNEKLFF
>NA|few|TRBJ2-3|TRBV7-3
TGTGCCAGCAGCCTTCTGGGTAGTCGCACAGATACGCAGTATTTT
CASSLLGSRTDTQYF
>TRBD1|many|TRBJ1-1|TRBV5-8
TGTGCCAGCAGCGAGGACAGGGCGCCGATATTTGGGATCTTT
CASSEDRAPIFGIF
>TRBD2|many|TRBJ2-3|TRBV6-6
TGTGCCAGCAGTTCGCCGACTAGCGGTTACACAGATACGCAGTATTTT
CASSSPTSGYTDTQYF
>NA|NA|TRBJ1-4|TRBV12-3/TRBV12-4
TGTGCCAGCAGTGTCCGACTGCGCCCTAATGAAAAACTGTTTTTT
CASSVRLRPNEKLFF
>TRBD1|NA|TRBJ2-7|TRBV2
TGTGCCAGCAGTGTGGACAGGGGTACGTACGAGCAGTACTTC
CASSVDRGTYEQYF
>TRBD1|many|TRBJ1-4|TRBV25-1
TGTGCCAGCAGCAACAGGGGTGGAGGTGAAAAACTGTTTTTT
CASSNRGGGEKLFF
>TRBD1|NA|TRBJ1-1|TRBV12-3/TRBV12-4
TGTGCCAGCAGTCCCCGACAGGGTGGTACTGAAGCTTTCTTT
CASSPRQGGTEAFF
>TRBD2|NA|TRBJ2-5|TRBV9
TGTGCCAGCAGCGTAGGAGCGGGGGCTCCCCAAGAGACCCAGTACTTC
CASSVGAGAPQETQYF
>TRBD1|NA|TRBJ2-7|TRBV30
TGTGCCTGGAGTCGATTGGGACAGGGTTACTACGAGCGGTACTTC
CAWSRLGQGYYERYF
>NA|NA|TRBJ2-3|TRBV19
TGTGCCAGTAGCTATAATAGGGGATTAGCCGGGGATACGCAGTATTTT
CASSYNRGLAGDTQYF
>TRBD2|NA|TRBJ2-3|TRBV20-1
TGCAGTGCTAGAGATCGTATAGCGGGAGCTACGCAGTATTTT
CSARDRIAGATQYF
>TRBD2|NA|TRBJ2-3|TRBV7-3
TGTGCCAGCAGCTTAACGGTTGCGGGGGATGAGCAGTATTTT
CASSLTVAGDEQYF
>NA|NA|TRBJ2-7|TRBV7-2
TGTGCCAGCAGCTTAGCGCGCGGTTCCTACGAGCAGTACTTC
CASSLARGSYEQYF
>NA|many|TRBJ2-7|TRBV20-1
TGCAGTGCTAGAGATTCTGGCCGGGGAACCTACGAGCAGTACTTC
CSARDSGRGTYEQYF
>TRBD1|many|TRBJ1-1|TRBV6-1
TGTGCCAGCAGTCCTCGCAGACAGGGAAGTAACACTGAAGCTTTCTTT
CASSPRRQGSNTEAFF
>TRBD2|NA|TRBJ2-5|TRBV7-6
TGTGCCAGCAGCCCGATGACTAGCGGGAGTCAGGAGACCCAGTACTTC
CASSPMTSGSQETQYF
>NA|many|TRBJ1-4|TRBV5-4
TGTGCCAGCAGCCCGGCGGGAGGGGAAAAACTGTTTTTT
CASSPAGGEKLFF
>TRBD1|NA|TRBJ1-2|TRBV24-1
TGTGCCACCATAGGGACAGGTGATGGCTACACCTTC
CATIGTGDGYTF
>NA|NA|TRBJ1-5|TRBV11-1
TGTGCCAGCAGCTACGGACATTTT
CASSYGHF
>NA|NA|TRBJ1-6|TRBV5-5
TGTGCCAGCAGCCCCAGCGCCGGACAGTATAATTCACCCCTCCACTTT
CASSPSAGQYNSPLHF
>NA|few|TRBJ1-1|TRBV7-9
TGTGCCAGCAGCTTAGCGAGAGAAGCTTTCTTT
CASSLAREAFF
>TRBD2|many|TRBJ2-7|TRBV11-2
TGTGCCAGCAGCTTAGTTTCCCTGGCGGGAGATCGCGAGCAGTACTTC
CASSLVSLAGDREQYF
>NA|NA|TRBJ2-7|TRBV20-1
TGCAGTGCCGATAACAGCCTCCAAAGTTCCTACGAGCAGTACTTC
CSADNSLQSSYEQYF
>NA|NA|TRBJ2-5|TRBV6-1
TGTGCCAGCAATATCCTCCGGGGGAGCCAAGAGACCCAGTACTTC
CASNILRGSQETQYF
>NA|NA|TRBJ1-1|TRBV7-6
TGTGCCAGCAGCTTAGATTCCGGGACCCATATTATGAATACTGAAGCTCTCTTT
CASSLDSGTHIMNTEALF
>TRBD1|NA|TRBJ2-3|TRBV4-1
TGCGCCAGCAGCCAAGATACAGGGGGCTTGTCAGATACGCAGTATTTT
CASSQDTGGLSDTQYF
>NA|NA|TRBJ2-7|TRBV6-5
TGTGCCAGCAGTTACGAGGCCTCATACGAGCAGTACTTC
CASSYEASYEQYF
>NA|NA|TRBJ2-7|TRBV29-1
TGCAGCGTTGTTGGGGACGAGCAGTACTTC
CSVVGDEQYF
>TRBD1|NA|TRBJ1-2|TRBV10-1
TGCGCCAGCAGTTGGACAGGGAGTGTCTATGGCTACACCTTC
CASSWTGSVYGYTF
>TRBD1|NA|TRBJ1-4|TRBV5-1
TGCGCCAGCAGCTCCCGGACAGGGCCCGAAAAACTGTTTTTT
CASSSRTGPEKLFF
>TRBD2|many|TRBJ2-1|TRBV19
TGTGCCAGTAGTCAGCGGGAGGGGAATGAGCAGTTCTTC
CASSQREGNEQFF
>NA|many|TRBJ2-7|TRBV29-1
TGCAGCGTTGGACAGGTCTACGAGCAGTACTTC
CSVGQVYEQYF
>NA|NA|TRBJ2-5|TRBV24-1
TGTGCCACCAGTCGAAGGGTAGGAGAGACCCAGTACTTC
CATSRRVGETQYF
>TRBD2|NA|TRBJ2-7|TRBV29-1
TGCAGCGTCGCGCTGCGACTAGCGGGAACCTACGAGCAGTACTTC
CSVALRLAGTYEQYF
>TRBD2|many|TRBJ2-3|TRBV4-2
TGTGCCAGCAGCCAAGCGAGGACTAGCGGCACAGATACGCAGTATTTT
CASSQARTSGTDTQYF
>NA|few|TRBJ1-6|TRBV10-3
TGTGCCATCAGTGCGCAGGGTAATTCACCCCTCCACTTT
CAISAQGNSPLHF
>NA|NA|TRBJ2-3|TRBV20-1
TGCAGTGCTACAACAGCTAGCACAGATACGCAGTATTTT
CSATTASTDTQYF